The source of this T cell receptor (beta chain) is a study of cytomegalovirus exposure and HLA in healthy donors. Germline V CDR1 and CDR2: LGHNA, YNFKEQ. J gave up 7 bases and V 5 bases, and 4 bases lay outside the gene matches. The CDR3 runs to 13 residues. This PCR relied on a set of 60 Vbeta primers and 13 Jbeta primers. The assay was immunoSEQ multiplex PCR, and TCRdb's table has in-frame clones only and misses some. The profile shows approximately 160,000 clones, about four fifths of them singletons. This clone was counted between two and nine times. This sequence originates from a male donor in good health and CMV-seropositive. What was sequenced was PBMCs. The chain couples TRBV4-2 to TRBJ1-5; 8 bases agree with TRBD1. The CDR3 nucleotides are TGTGCCAGCAGCGGACAGGGTGGACAGCCCCAGCATTTT. This gives the protein CASSGQGGQPQHF.